The clone carrying this T cell receptor (beta chain) was observed a few times. The antigen is undetermined. The data are from a study of Graves' ophthalmopathy and Graves' hyperthyroidism. The study's findings and limits: Blood repertoires reportedly contained most expanded thyroid clonotypes above 0.001 frequency.

TCR beta CDR3 amplification used RNA transcripts. RT-PCR with HTBI primers came first, then second-round multiplex PCR. TCRdb called the multiplex PCR reads again in MiXCR, with one record for every CDR3 protein. Of 650,000 to 900,000 distinct CDR3 sequences in the sample, about 44% are singletons; the top ten hold about 40%. CDR3 size: 17 residues. Per germline, CDR1 SGHAT and CDR2 FQNNGV. The ends were cut back, 0 bases at V and 2 bases at J, with 13 bases in the middle. The receptor was isolated from an adult man with Graves' ophthalmopathy. This chain uses TRBV11-2 with TRBJ2-2, with D unclear. Sequenced material: peripheral blood. The CDR3 DNA reads as TGTGCCAGCAGCTTAGATTTGCGACCCTTCAACACCGGGGAGCTGTTTTTT. Translating gives CASSLDLRPFNTGELFF.